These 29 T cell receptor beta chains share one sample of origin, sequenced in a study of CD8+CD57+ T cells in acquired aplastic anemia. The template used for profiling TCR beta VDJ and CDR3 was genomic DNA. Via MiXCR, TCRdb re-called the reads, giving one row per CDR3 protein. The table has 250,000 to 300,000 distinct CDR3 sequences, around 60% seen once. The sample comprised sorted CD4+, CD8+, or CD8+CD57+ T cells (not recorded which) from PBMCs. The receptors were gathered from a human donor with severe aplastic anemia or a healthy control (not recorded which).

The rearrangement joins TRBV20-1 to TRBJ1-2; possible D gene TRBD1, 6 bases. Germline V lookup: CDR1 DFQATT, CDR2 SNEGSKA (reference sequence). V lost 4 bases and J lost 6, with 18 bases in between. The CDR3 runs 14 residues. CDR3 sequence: CSATMSGTSNGYTF. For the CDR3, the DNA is TGCAGTGCTACAATGTCCGGGACATCTAATGGCTACACCTTC.

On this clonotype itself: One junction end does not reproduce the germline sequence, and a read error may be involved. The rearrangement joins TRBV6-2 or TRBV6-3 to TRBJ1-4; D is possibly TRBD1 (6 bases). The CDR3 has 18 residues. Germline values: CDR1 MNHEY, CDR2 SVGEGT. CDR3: CASSYSKTGNDGNEKLSF. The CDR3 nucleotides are TGTGCCAGCAGTTACTCGAAGACAGGTAACGACGGGAATGAAAAACTGTCTTTT.

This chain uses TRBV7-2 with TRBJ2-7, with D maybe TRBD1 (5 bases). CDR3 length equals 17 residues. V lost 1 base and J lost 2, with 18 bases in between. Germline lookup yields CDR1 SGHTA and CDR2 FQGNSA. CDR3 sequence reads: CASSLERGSGIAYEQYF. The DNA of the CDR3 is TGTGCCAGCAGCTTAGAAAGGGGATCAGGGATCGCCTACGAGCAGTACTTC.

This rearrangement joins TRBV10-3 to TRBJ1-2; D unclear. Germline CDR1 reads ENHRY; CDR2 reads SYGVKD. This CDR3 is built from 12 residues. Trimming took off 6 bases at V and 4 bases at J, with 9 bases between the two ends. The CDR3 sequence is CAISPAAYGYTF. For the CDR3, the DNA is TGTGCCATCAGCCCGGCCGCCTATGGCTACACCTTC.

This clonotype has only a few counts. The CDR3 spells CASSTMGLIQETQYF. In DNA, the CDR3 is TGTGCCAGTAGTACCATGGGACTGATCCAAGAGACCCAGTACTTC. The chain is built from TRBV19 and TRBJ2-5; TRBD2 is a possible D gene (6 bases). Trimming cost V 4 bases and J 1 base, with 13 bases left between them. The CDR3 consists of 15 residues. Germline CDR1 and CDR2: LNHDA and SQIVND (reference sequence).

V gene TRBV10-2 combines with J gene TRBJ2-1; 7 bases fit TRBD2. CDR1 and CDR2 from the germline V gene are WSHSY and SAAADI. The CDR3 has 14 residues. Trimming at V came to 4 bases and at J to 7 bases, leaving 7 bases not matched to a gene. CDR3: CASSALTSSNEQFF. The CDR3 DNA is TGCGCCAGCAGTGCCCTGACTAGCTCTAATGAGCAGTTCTTC.

CDR3 amino acids: CASSLLWGASYEQYF. The CDR3 coding sequence is TGTGCCAGCAGCTTACTTTGGGGGGCGTCCTACGAGCAGTACTTC. The chain uses TRBV7-8 and TRBJ2-7; the D call may be TRBD1 or TRBD2 (6 bases each). The CDR3 has 15 amino acids. Trimming pared 2 bases from V and 1 base from J, leaving 12 bases between. Germline CDR1 is SGHVS and CDR2 is FQNEAQ.

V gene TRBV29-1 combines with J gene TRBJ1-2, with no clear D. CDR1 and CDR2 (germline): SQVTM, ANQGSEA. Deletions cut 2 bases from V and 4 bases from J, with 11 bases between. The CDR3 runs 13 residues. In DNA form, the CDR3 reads TGCAGCGTTGAACGGGCGGCGATCTATGGCTACACCTTC. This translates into CSVERAAIYGYTF. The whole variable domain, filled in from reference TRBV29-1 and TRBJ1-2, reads SAVISQKPSRDICQRGTSLTIQCQVDSQVTMMFWYRQQPGQSLTLIATANQGSEATYESGFVIDKFPISRPNLTFSTLTVSNMSPEDSSIYLCSVERAAIYGYTFGSGTRLTVV.

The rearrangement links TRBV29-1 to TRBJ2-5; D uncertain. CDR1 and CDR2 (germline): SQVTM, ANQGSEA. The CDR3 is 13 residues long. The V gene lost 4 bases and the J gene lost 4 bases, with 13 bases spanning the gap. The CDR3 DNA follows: TGCAGCGTTGCGCGTACCCCCGTAGAGACCCAGTACTTC. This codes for CSVARTPVETQYF. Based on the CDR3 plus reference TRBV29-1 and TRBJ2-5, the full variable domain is SAVISQKPSRDICQRGTSLTIQCQVDSQVTMMFWYRQQPGQSLTLIATANQGSEATYESGFVIDKFPISRPNLTFSTLTVSNMSPEDSSIYLCSVARTPVETQYFGPGTRLLVL.

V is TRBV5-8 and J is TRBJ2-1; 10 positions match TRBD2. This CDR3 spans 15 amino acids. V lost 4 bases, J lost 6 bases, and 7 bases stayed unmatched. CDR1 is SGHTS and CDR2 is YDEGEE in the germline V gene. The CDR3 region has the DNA TGTGCCAGCAGCAAGGGACTAGCGCGGCTCAATGAGCAGTTCTTC. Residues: CASSKGLARLNEQFF. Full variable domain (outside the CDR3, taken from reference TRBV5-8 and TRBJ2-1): EAGVTQSPTHLIKTRGQQATLRCSPISGHTSVYWYQQALGLGLQFLLWYDEGEERNRGNFPPRFSGRQFPNYSSELNVNALELEDSALYLCASSKGLARLNEQFFGPGTRLTVL.

The CDR3 bases are TGTGCCACCAGTGGGAGAGATACGCAGTATTTT. Protein product: CATSGRDTQYF. The rearrangement uses TRBV24-1 and TRBJ2-3, with D uncertain. Per germline, CDR1 KGHDR and CDR2 SFDVKD. The germline V and J ends were trimmed by 5 bases and 5 bases, with 4 bases remaining between them. This CDR3 spans 11 amino acids.

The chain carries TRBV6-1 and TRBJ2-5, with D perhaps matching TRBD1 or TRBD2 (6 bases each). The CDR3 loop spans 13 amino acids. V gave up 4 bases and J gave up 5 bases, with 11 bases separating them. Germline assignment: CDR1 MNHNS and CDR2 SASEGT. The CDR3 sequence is CASSAGGAETQYF. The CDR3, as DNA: TGTGCCAGCAGTGCCGGGGGCGCGGAGACCCAGTACTTC.

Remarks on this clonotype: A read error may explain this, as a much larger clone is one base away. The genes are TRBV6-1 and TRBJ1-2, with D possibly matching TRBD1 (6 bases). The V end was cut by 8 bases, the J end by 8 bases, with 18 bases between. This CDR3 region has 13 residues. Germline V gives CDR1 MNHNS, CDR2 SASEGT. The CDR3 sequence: CASGGSQGWGYTF. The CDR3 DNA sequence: TGTGCCAGCGGTGGTTCACAGGGATGGGGCTACACCTTC.

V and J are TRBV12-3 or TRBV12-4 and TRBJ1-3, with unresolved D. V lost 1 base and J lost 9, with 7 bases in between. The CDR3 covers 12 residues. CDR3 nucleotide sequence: TGTGCCAGCAGTTTAGAGTGGAGCACCATATATTTT. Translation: CASSLEWSTIYF.

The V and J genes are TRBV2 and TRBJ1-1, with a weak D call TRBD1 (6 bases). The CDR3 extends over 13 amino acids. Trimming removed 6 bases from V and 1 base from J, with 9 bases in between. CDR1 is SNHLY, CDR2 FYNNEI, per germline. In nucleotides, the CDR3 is TGTGCCAGCAGCTACAGGGAGAACACTGAAGCTTTCTTT. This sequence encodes CASSYRENTEAFF.

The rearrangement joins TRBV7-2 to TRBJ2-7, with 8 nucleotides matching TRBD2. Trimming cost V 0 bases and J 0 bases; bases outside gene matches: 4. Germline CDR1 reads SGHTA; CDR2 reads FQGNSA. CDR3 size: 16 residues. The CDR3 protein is CASSLAGGRSSYEQYF. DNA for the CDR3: TGTGCCAGCAGCTTAGCGGGCGGGAGGAGCTCCTACGAGCAGTACTTC.

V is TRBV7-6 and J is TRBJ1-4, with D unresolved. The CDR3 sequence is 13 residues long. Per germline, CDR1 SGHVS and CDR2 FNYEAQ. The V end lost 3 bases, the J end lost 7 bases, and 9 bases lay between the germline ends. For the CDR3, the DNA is TGTGCCAGCAGCTTCTGCCGGGGTGAAAAACTGTTTTTT. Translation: CASSFCRGEKLFF.

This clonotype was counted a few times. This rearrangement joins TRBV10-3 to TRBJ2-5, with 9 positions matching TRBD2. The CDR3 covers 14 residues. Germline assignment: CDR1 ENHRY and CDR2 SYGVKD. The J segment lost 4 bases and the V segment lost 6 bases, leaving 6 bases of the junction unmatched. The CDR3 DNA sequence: TGTGCCATCAGCGTAGCGGGGGAAGGAGAGACCCAGTACTTC. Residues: CAISVAGEGETQYF.

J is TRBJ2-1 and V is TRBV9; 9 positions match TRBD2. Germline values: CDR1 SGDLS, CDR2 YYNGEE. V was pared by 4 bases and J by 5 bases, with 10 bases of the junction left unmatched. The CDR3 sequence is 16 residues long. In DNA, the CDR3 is TGTGCCAGCAGCTTCGCGCTAGCGGGATTACACAATGAGCAGTTCTTC. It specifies CASSFALAGLHNEQFF.

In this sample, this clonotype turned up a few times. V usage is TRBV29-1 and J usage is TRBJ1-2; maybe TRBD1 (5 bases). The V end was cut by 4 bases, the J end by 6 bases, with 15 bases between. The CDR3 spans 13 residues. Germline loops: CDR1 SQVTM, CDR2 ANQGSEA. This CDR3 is CSVVKRGSHGYTF. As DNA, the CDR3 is TGCAGCGTTGTAAAGCGGGGGAGCCATGGCTACACCTTC.

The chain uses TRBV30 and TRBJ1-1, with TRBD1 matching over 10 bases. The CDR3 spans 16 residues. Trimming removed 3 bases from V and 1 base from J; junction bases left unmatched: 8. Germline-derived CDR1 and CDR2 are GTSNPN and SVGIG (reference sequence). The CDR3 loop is CAWSGQGVGENTEAFF. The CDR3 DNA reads TGTGCCTGGAGCGGACAGGGGGTGGGGGAGAACACTGAAGCTTTCTTT.

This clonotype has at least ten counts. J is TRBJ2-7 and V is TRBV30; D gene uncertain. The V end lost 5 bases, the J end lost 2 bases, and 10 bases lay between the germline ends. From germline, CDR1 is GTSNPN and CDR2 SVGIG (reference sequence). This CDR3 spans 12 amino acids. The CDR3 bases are TGTGCCTGGGCCAGCGAAACCTACGAGCAGTACTTC. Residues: CAWASETYEQYF.

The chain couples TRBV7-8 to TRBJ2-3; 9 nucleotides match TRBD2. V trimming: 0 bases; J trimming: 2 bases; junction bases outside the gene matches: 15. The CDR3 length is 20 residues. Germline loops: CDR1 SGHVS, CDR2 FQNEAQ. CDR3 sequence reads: CASSLAGSAETSGITDTQYF. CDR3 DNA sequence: TGTGCCAGCAGCTTAGCCGGTTCAGCGGAGACTAGCGGCATCACAGATACGCAGTATTTT.

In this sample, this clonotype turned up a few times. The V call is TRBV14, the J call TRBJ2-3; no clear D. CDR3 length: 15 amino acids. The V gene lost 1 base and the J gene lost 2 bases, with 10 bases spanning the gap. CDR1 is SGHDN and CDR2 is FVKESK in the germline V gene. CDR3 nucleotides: TGTGCCAGCAGCCAAGCGGCCTACCTCACAGATACGCAGTATTTT. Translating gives CASSQAAYLTDTQYF.

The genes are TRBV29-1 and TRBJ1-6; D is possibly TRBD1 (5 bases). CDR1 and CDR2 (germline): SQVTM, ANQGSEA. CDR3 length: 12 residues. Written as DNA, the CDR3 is TGCAGTTTAGGGCAGGGAGGCTCACCCCTCCACTTT. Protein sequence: CSLGQGGSPLHF.

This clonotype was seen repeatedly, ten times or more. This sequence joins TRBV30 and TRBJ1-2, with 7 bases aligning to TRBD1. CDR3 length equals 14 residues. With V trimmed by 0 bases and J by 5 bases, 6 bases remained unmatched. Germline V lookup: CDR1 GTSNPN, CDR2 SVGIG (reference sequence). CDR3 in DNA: TGTGCCTGGAGTGTACAGGGGCCAGGGTATGGCTACACCTTC. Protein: CAWSVQGPGYGYTF.

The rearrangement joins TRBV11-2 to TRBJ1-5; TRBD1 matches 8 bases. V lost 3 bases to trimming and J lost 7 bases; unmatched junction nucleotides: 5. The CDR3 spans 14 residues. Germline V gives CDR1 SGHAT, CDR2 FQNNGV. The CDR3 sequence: CASSFSGQGQPQHF. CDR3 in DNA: TGTGCCAGCAGCTTCAGCGGACAGGGCCAGCCCCAGCATTTT.

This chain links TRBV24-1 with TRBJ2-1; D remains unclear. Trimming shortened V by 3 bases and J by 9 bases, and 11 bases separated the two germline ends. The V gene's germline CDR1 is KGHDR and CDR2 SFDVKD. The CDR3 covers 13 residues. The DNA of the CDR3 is TGTGCCACCAGTGATCCGACCGAGAGTGAGCAGTTCTTC. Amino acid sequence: CATSDPTESEQFF.

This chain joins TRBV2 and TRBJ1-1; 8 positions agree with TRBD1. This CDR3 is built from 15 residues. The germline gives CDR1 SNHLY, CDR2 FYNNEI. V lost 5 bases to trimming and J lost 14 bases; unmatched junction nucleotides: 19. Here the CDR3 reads CASSSTGAMNTETFF. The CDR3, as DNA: TGTGCCAGCAGTTCGACAGGGGCCATGAACACTGAAACCTTCTTT.